This is a list of T cell receptor beta chains from one sample in a study of T cell repertoires in cytomegalovirus infection. Each CDR3 protein gets one entry after TCRdb re-called the reads with MiXCR. The repertoire holds 750,000 to 950,000 distinct CDR3 sequences, with 25% to 35% as singletons. These receptors lack a known antigen. Sample: cultured CD8+ T cells from PBMCs, taken from culture after CMV antigen stimulation. The receptors were gathered from a human donor in good health (CMV status not recorded). Some clones in this sample may be carry-over from other donors' samples. CDR3s leave out the opening cysteine and the closing phenylalanine or tryptophan.

15 TRBJ2-2 TRBV28 ASSFITGGANTGELF
13 TRBJ1-2 TRBV4-1 ASSQRTAAPIGYT
10 TRBJ1-5 TRBV10-2 ASSDSFWPQH
10 TRBJ2-7 TRBV12-3/TRBV12-4 ASSFTGDEQY
15 TRBJ1-5 TRBV6-5 ASSYGGSHTPNQPQH
17 TRBJ2-3 TRBV19 ASSSWDGTSGGPTDTQY
14 TRBJ1-1 TRBV20-1 SARDILHVMNTEAF
14 TRBJ2-7 TRBV6-2/TRBV6-3 ASSYDWSGYHGEQY
14 TRBJ2-1 TRBV28 ASSFIRSSGGEGQF
11 TRBJ1-1 TRBV6-1 ASFTGGGAEAF
14 TRBJ1-1 TRBV14 ASNAHRGEFGTEAF
13 TRBJ1-2 TRBV4-1 ASSQDQGQNYGYT
13 TRBJ1-1 TRBV9 ASSRPDRRRVEAF
12 TRBJ1-2 TRBV10-3 AINTDTPNYGYT
12 TRBJ1-1 TRBV5-1 ASSPAGWNTEAF
15 TRBJ1-5 TRBV4-1 ASSQDREGQGYQPQH
13 TRBJ2-3 TRBV2 ASSAQRGSTDTQY
9 TRBJ2-5 TRBV19 ASSWERRLH
14 TRBJ1-2 TRBV20-1 SASSRGAVPNYGYT
13 TRBJ2-5 TRBV12-5 ASGSPDRVGETQY
18 TRBJ2-1 TRBV20-1 SARGWIAGGAGGSYNEQF
11 TRBJ1-6 TRBV7-6 ASSFEPNSPLH
14 TRBJ2-2 TRBV20-1 SARDLRGANTGELF
12 TRBJ1-2 TRBV4-3 ASSHSTGNYGYT
12 TRBJ1-2 TRBV10-3 AISDPDRGGGYT
15 TRBJ2-7 TRBV5-1 ASSFVSGRTSSYEQY
12 TRBJ2-3 TRBV6-5 ASSPRLAGDTQY
10 TRBJ1-2 TRBV7-9 ASSVGDRSYT
13 TRBJ2-7 TRBV10-3 ASQGSSWASYEQY
12 TRBJ2-1 TRBV25-1 ASSGPGARDEQF
14 TRBJ1-6 TRBV27 ASSLETPPINSPLH
11 TRBJ2-1 TRBV3-1 ASSQGGHKEQF
13 TRBJ2-7 TRBV6-1 ASSETGPRIYEQY
12 TRBJ1-6 TRBV12-3/TRBV12-4 ASSFGGAGTPLH
13 TRBJ2-1 TRBV7-6 ASSLGQGRGNEQF
15 TRBJ2-6 TRBV7-9 ASSLGGLYSGANVLT
14 TRBJ1-5 TRBV5-6 ASSLRTGTSNQPQH
12 TRBJ1-4 TRBV7-2 ASSLQGGDEKLF
12 TRBJ2-1 TRBV6-1 ASSEVGTGDEQF
14 TRBJ2-1 TRBV7-6 ASSLAAGGAYNEQF
14 TRBJ1-2 TRBV7-4 ASSLTAKFFNYGYT
9 TRBJ1-2 TRBV29-1 SVGETYGYT
11 TRBJ1-2 TRBV27 ASSPQVTYGYT
13 TRBJ1-2 TRBV6-2/TRBV6-3 ASSYLRRLNYGYT
10 TRBJ2-1 TRBV7-8 ASRSQGQEQF